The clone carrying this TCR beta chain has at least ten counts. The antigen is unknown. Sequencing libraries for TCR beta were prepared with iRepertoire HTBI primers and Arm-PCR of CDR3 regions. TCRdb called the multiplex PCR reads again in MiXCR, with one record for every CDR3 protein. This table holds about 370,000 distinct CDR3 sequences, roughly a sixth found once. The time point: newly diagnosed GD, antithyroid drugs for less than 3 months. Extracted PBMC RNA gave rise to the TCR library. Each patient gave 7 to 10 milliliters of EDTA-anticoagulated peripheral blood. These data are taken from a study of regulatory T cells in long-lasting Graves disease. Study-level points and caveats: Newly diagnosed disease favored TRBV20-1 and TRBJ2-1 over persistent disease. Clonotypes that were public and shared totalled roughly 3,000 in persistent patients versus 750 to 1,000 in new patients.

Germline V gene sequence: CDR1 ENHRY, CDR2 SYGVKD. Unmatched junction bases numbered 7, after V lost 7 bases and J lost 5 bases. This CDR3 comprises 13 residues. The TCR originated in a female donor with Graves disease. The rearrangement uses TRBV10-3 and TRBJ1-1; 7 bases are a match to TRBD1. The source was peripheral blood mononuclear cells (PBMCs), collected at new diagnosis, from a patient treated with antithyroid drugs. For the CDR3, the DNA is TGTGCCATCAAAGGGACAGTAGGAACTGAAGCTTTCTTT. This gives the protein CAIKGTVGTEAFF.